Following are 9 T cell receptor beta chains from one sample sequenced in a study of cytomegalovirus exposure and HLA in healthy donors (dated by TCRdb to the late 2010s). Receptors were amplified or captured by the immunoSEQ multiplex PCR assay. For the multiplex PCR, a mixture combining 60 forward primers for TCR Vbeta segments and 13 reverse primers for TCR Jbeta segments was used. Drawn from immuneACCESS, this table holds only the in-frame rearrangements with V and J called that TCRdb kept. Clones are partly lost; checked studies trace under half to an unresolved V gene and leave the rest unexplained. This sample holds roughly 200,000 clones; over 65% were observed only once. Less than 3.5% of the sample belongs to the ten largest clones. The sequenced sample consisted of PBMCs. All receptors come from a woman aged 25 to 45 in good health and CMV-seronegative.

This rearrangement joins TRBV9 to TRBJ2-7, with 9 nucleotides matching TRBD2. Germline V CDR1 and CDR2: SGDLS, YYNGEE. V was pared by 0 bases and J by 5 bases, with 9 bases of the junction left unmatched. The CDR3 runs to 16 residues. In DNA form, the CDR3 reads TGTGCCAGCAGCGTAGGGGGACTAGCAGGCGCCGACGAGCAGTACTTC. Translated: CASSVGGLAGADEQYF.

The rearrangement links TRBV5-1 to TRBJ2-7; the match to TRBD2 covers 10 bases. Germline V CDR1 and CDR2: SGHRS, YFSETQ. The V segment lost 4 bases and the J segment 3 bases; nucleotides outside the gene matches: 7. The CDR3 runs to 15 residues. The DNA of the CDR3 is TGCGCCAGCAGCCCACTAGCGGGACGGGTCTACGAGCAGTACTTC. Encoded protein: CASSPLAGRVYEQYF.

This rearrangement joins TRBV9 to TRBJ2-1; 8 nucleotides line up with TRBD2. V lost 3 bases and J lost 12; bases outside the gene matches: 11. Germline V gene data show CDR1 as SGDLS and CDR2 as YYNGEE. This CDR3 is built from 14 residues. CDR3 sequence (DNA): TGTGCCAGCAGCGGAGGGGGACTAGAGTTTGGGCAGTTCTTC. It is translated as CASSGGGLEFGQFF.

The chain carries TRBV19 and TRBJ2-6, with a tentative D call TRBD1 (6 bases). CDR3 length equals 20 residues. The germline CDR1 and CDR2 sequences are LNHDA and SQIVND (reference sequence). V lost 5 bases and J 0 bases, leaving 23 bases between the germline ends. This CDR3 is CASSPSQGSFLSSGANVLTF. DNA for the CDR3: TGTGCCAGTAGTCCCTCGCAGGGGAGCTTCCTAAGCTCTGGGGCCAACGTCCTGACTTTC. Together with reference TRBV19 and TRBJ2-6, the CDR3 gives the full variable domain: DGGITQSPKYLFRKEGQNVTLSCEQNLNHDAMYWYRQDPGQGLRLIYYSQIVNDFQKGDIAEGYSVSREKKESFPLTVTSAQKNPTAFYLCASSPSQGSFLSSGANVLTFGAGSRLTVL.

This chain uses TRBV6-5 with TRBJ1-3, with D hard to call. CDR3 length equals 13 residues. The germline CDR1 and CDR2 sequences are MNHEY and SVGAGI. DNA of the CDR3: TGTGCAGGACTTATGGGCTCTGGAAACACCATATATTTT. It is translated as CAGLMGSGNTIYF.

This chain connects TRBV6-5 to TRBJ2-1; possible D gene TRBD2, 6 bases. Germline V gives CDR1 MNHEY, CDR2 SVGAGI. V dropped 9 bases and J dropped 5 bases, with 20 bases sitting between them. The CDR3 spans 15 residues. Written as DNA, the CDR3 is TGTGCCAGACTCTCAGGGTGGAGGGTACACAATGAGCAGTTCTTC. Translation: CARLSGWRVHNEQFF.

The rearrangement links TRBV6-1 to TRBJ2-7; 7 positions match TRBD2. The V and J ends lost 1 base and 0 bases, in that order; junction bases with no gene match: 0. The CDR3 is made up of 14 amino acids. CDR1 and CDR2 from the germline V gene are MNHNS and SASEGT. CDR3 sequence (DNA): TGTGCCAGCAGTGAAGTAGCGGGCTCCTACGAGCAGTACTTC. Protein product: CASSEVAGSYEQYF.

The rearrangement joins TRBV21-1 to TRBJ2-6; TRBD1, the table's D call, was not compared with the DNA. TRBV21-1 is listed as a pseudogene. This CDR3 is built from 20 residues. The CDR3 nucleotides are TGTGCCAGCAGCAAAGCGAAACATTCTACAGGGTTCTCTGGGGCCAACGTCCTGACTTTC. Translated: CASSKAKHSTGFSGANVLTF.

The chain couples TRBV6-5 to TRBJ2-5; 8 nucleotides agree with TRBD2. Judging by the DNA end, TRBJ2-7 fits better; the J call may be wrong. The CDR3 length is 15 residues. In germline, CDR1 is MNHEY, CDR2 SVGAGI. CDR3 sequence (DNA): TGTGCCAGCAGCTCCACACAACTAGCGGACTACGAGCAGTACTTC. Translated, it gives CASSSTQLADYEQYF.